The 32 T cell receptor beta chains in this list originate from one sample, sequenced in a study of beta chain features in type 1 diabetes (dated by TCRdb to the late 2010s). To prepare the library, the immunoSEQ multiplex PCR assay was applied. The entire isolated RNA was reverse transcribed using the High Capacity cDNA Reverse Transcription Kit, and thus expressed TCRB transcripts were sequenced. TCRdb took over this immuneACCESS table, retaining in-frame rearrangements with V and J assigned. Such tables are incomplete; in checked studies, under half of the missing clones stem from an unresolved V gene, and the remainder is unexplained. The sample includes 250,000 to 300,000 clones, with under 8.5% observed a single time. Of the sample, more than 0.8% falls within the top ten clones. The sequenced material came from central memory CD4+ T cells from blood. The receptor source for this set is a young woman in good health.

The chain has TRBV4-2 and TRBJ1-5, with D tentatively TRBD1 (5 bases). V was cut by 1 base and J by 1 base, with 14 bases left in between. Germline V CDR1 and CDR2: LGHNA, YNFKEQ. CDR3 size: 17 residues. The CDR3 loop reads CASSQVQGGESNQPQHF. DNA for the CDR3: TGTGCCAGCAGCCAAGTCCAGGGAGGGGAAAGCAATCAGCCCCAGCATTTT.

This clone was detected a few times. The chain uses TRBV7-2 and TRBJ2-2; a possible D gene is TRBD2 (6 bases). V lost 1 base to trimming and J lost 13 bases, with 13 bases between them. Germline V lookup: CDR1 SGHTA, CDR2 FQGNSA. CDR3 length equals 13 residues. CDR3 sequence (DNA): TGTGCCAGCAGCTTAGATCGGGGAGGCCGGCTGTTTTTT. Residues: CASSLDRGGRLFF.

The chain couples TRBV7-2 to TRBJ2-7; 8 nucleotides match TRBD1. Germline lookup yields CDR1 SGHTA and CDR2 FQGNSA. V shed 4 bases and J 3 bases; nucleotides not matched to a gene: 2. CDR3 length: 13 amino acids. CDR3 sequence reads: CASSSGTGYEQYF. CDR3 sequence (DNA): TGTGCCAGCAGCTCTGGGACAGGCTACGAGCAGTACTTC.

This clone occurred a few times. The chain carries TRBV10-3 and TRBJ2-1; 8 bases are a match to TRBD2. The CDR3 is 15 residues long. CDR1 is ENHRY and CDR2 is SYGVKD in the germline V gene. V dropped 2 bases and J dropped 6; count of bases not matched to a gene: 6. The CDR3 loop is CAISEGRSGSNEQFF. For the CDR3, the DNA is TGTGCCATCAGTGAGGGGAGGAGCGGGAGCAATGAGCAGTTCTTC.

This clone has at least ten counts. The chain combines TRBV7-2 with TRBJ1-2, with D maybe TRBD1 (6 bases). This CDR3 has 14 amino acids. Germline V gene data show CDR1 as SGHTA and CDR2 as FQGNSA. Trimming removed 3 bases from V and 4 bases from J, with 12 bases in between. CDR3 sequence (DNA): TGTGCCAGCAGCTTCCCTGTGACAGGCTATGGCTACACCTTC. Residues: CASSFPVTGYGYTF.

The chain couples TRBV15 to TRBJ2-7; 9 bases agree with TRBD2. The CDR3 is 16 residues long. In germline, CDR1 is LNHNV, CDR2 YYDKDF (reference sequence). With V trimmed by 0 bases and J by 1 base, 4 bases remained unmatched. The CDR3 coding sequence is TGTGCCACCAGCAGAGATAGCGGGAGTGGGTCCTACGAGCAGTACTTC. As protein: CATSRDSGSGSYEQYF.

This chain uses TRBV7-2 with TRBJ2-1; 11 bases are shared with TRBD2. Germline loops: CDR1 SGHTA, CDR2 FQGNSA. The CDR3 runs to 14 residues. Trimming removed 5 bases from V and 11 bases from J; junction bases left unmatched: 8. The CDR3 loop reads CASSPGTSGQKQFF. The CDR3 DNA reads as TGTGCCAGCAGCCCCGGGACTAGCGGACAGAAGCAGTTCTTC. Combining the CDR3 with reference TRBV7-2 and TRBJ2-1 gives the whole variable domain GAGVSQSPSNKVTEKGKDVELRCDPISGHTALYWYRQSLGQGLEFLIYFQGNSAPDKSGLPSDRFSAERTGGSVSTLTIQRTQQEDSAVYLCASSPGTSGQKQFFGPGTRLTVL.

The rearrangement links TRBV7-2 to TRBJ1-5, with D unresolved. The CDR3 spans 14 residues. The ends were cut back, 4 bases at V and 4 bases at J, with 11 bases in the middle. Germline lookup yields CDR1 SGHTA and CDR2 FQGNSA. This chain's CDR3 is CASSSQFRNQPQHF. Written as DNA, the CDR3 is TGTGCCAGCAGCTCACAGTTCCGGAATCAGCCCCAGCATTTT.

This clone was found many times. The V and J genes are TRBV11-2 and TRBJ1-1; D may be TRBD1 (5 bases). The germline CDR1 and CDR2 sequences are SGHAT and FQNNGV. The V end was cut by 3 bases, the J end by 1 base, with 9 bases between. This CDR3 comprises 14 residues. The CDR3 region is CASSLGPKNTEAFF. Written as DNA, the CDR3 is TGTGCCAGCAGCTTGGGACCTAAGAACACTGAAGCTTTCTTT.

This clone turned up a few times. The chain couples TRBV19 to TRBJ2-7, with 7 bases aligning to TRBD1. CDR1 and CDR2 from the germline V gene are LNHDA and SQIVND (reference sequence). With 3 bases clipped from V and 3 bases from J, the junction kept 14 bases outside the gene matches. The CDR3 sequence is 17 residues long. The CDR3, as DNA: TGTGCCAGTAGTATTAGAGGGGACGGGACAGTCTTCTACGAGCAGTACTTC. Translating gives CASSIRGDGTVFYEQYF.

The chain carries TRBV5-1 and TRBJ2-5; 7 bases are a match to TRBD2. Unmatched junction bases numbered 11, after V lost 4 bases and J lost 2 bases. Germline V gene sequence: CDR1 SGHRS, CDR2 YFSETQ. This CDR3 spans 16 amino acids. CDR3 residues: CASSPWGGGEQETQYF. Here the CDR3 DNA reads TGCGCCAGCAGCCCGTGGGGCGGGGGAGAACAAGAGACCCAGTACTTC.

The rearrangement links TRBV7-6 to TRBJ2-3; 12 bases are shared with TRBD2. This CDR3 is built from 16 residues. The V segment lost 1 base and the J segment 4 bases; nucleotides outside the gene matches: 3. The V gene's germline CDR1 is SGHVS and CDR2 FNYEAQ. This CDR3 reads CASSLGLAGAADTQYF. CDR3 in DNA: TGTGCCAGCAGCTTAGGACTAGCGGGGGCGGCAGATACGCAGTATTTT.

The rearrangement uses TRBV28 and TRBJ2-5; 8 nucleotides line up with TRBD1. There are 16 residues in the CDR3. J lost 6 bases, V lost 8 bases, and 17 bases had no gene match. Germline CDR1 and CDR2: MDHEN and SYDVKM. The CDR3 sequence is CASLSPGTGQGKTQYF. CDR3 coding DNA: TGTGCCAGCCTAAGCCCAGGGACAGGTCAGGGGAAGACCCAGTACTTC.

The CDR3 coding sequence is TGTGCCAGCAGCGTAGGGGCCCTATACGAGCAGTACGTC. Translating gives CASSVGALYEQYV. This chain links TRBV7-2 with TRBJ2-7; D is possibly TRBD1 (5 bases). V was clipped by 5 bases and J by 4 bases, with 12 bases between them. Germline lookup yields CDR1 SGHTA and CDR2 FQGNSA. The CDR3 consists of 13 residues.

This clone was detected a few times. The chain joins TRBV15 to TRBJ2-2; no reliable D call. The CDR3 sequence is 13 residues long. V lost 1 base, J lost 7 bases, and 7 bases lay in between. Germline-derived CDR1 and CDR2 are LNHNV and YYDKDF (reference sequence). CDR3 residues: CATSRVHDGELFF. The CDR3 nucleotides read TGTGCCACCAGCAGAGTTCATGACGGGGAGCTGTTTTTT.

The chain combines TRBV2 with TRBJ1-5; D is undetermined. This CDR3 has 12 residues. CDR1 is SNHLY, CDR2 FYNNEI, per germline. V was trimmed by 6 bases and J by 4 bases, leaving 7 bases between them. The CDR3 nucleotides read TGTGCCAGCAGCTATATTAATCAGCCCCAGCATTTT. This encodes CASSYINQPQHF.

This clone was observed a handful of times. The chain joins TRBV6-6 to TRBJ2-7, with 7 bases identical to TRBD1. Germline CDR1 and CDR2: MNHNY and SVGAGI (reference sequence). Trimming cost V 2 bases and J 3 bases; bases outside gene matches: 4. This CDR3 has 14 amino acids. CDR3 sequence reads: CASSYRGRIYEQYV. The CDR3 coding sequence is TGTGCCAGCAGTTACAGGGGGCGCATCTACGAGCAGTACGTC.

There are a few counts of this clone. The chain links TRBV7-2 to TRBJ2-3, with D maybe TRBD2 (5 bases). This CDR3 region has 15 residues. V was trimmed by 2 bases and J by 0 bases, leaving 9 bases between them. Germline CDR1 is SGHTA and CDR2 is FQGNSA. The CDR3 DNA is TGTGCCAGCAGCTTAATGCGGGCTAGCACAGATACGCAGTATTTT. This sequence encodes CASSLMRASTDTQYF. Supplemented by reference TRBV7-2 and TRBJ2-3, the full variable domain reads GAGVSQSPSNKVTEKGKDVELRCDPISGHTALYWYRQSLGQGLEFLIYFQGNSAPDKSGLPSDRFSAERTGGSVSTLTIQRTQQEDSAVYLCASSLMRASTDTQYFGPGTRLTVL.

The sample holds many counts of this clone. The sample holds other DNA sequences that translate to the same CDR3. This chain joins TRBV7-9 and TRBJ2-3; no clear D. The length of the CDR3 is 14 residues. In germline, CDR1 is SEHNR, CDR2 FQNEAQ (reference sequence). V was cut by 3 bases and J by 2 bases, with 9 bases left in between. The CDR3 nucleotides are TGTGCCAGCAGCTTGGACGGTAACACAGATACGCAGTATTTT. Its translation is CASSLDGNTDTQYF. The variable domain in full, with the rest retrieved from reference TRBV7-9 and TRBJ2-3, is DTGVSQNPRHKITKRGQNVTFRCDPISEHNRLYWYRQTLGQGPEFLTYFQNEAQLEKSRLLSDRFSAERPKGSFSTLEIQRTEQGDSAMYLCASSLDGNTDTQYFGPGTRLTVL.

A few counts support this clone. The V gene is TRBV11-1, the J gene TRBJ2-1, with D perhaps assigned TRBD1 or TRBD2 (5 bases each). This CDR3 has 15 residues. Germline CDR1 is SGHAT and CDR2 is FQDESV (reference sequence). V dropped 4 bases and J dropped 3 bases, with 13 bases sitting between them. CDR3 DNA sequence: TGTGCCAGCAGCTGGGGGACCGAAGGCTACAATGAGCAGTTCTTC. The encoded protein is CASSWGTEGYNEQFF.

This clone was picked up a small number of times. The CDR3 loop reads CASSYPVPGSPLHF. Here the CDR3 DNA reads TGTGCCAGCAGTTATCCGGTCCCGGGGTCACCCCTCCACTTT. The chain carries TRBV28 and TRBJ1-6, with unresolved D. V lost 4 bases to trimming and J lost 10 bases, with 14 bases between them. Per the germline V gene, CDR1 is MDHEN and CDR2 is SYDVKM. The CDR3 totals 14 residues.

Ten or more counts support this clone. V gene TRBV28 combines with J gene TRBJ2-1; 10 bases match TRBD2. The CDR3 consists of 15 residues. After removal of 6 bases from V and 9 bases from J, the junction contained 11 bases not matched to a gene. CDR1 and CDR2 from the germline V gene are MDHEN and SYDVKM. CDR3: CASSLRLAGVAEQFF. CDR3 nucleotides: TGTGCCAGCAGCCTGCGGCTAGCGGGAGTAGCTGAGCAGTTCTTC.

This rearrangement joins TRBV28 to TRBJ1-5, with D perhaps matching TRBD1 (5 bases). Germline-derived CDR1 and CDR2 are MDHEN and SYDVKM. Trimming took off 4 bases at V and 2 bases at J, with 12 bases between the two ends. The CDR3 extends over 15 amino acids. The CDR3 spells CASSSQGSGNQPQHF. CDR3 sequence (DNA): TGTGCCAGCAGTTCGCAGGGTTCTGGCAATCAGCCCCAGCATTTT.

The genes are TRBV5-6 and TRBJ2-5; tentative D call: TRBD1 (6 bases). The CDR3 length is 14 residues. V was shortened by 1 base and J by 4 bases, with 11 bases between the two germline ends. The V gene's germline CDR1 is SGHDT and CDR2 YYEEEE. The CDR3 nucleotides are TGTGCCAGCAGCTTGTGGGGGCGAAGAGAGACCCAGTACTTC. Translating gives CASSLWGRRETQYF.

This clone has just a few counts. J is TRBJ2-5 and V is TRBV5-1, with D perhaps being TRBD1 or TRBD2 (5 bases each). Germline CDR1 reads SGHRS; CDR2 reads YFSETQ. Trimming cost V 0 bases and J 0 bases, with 6 bases left between them. CDR3 length equals 14 residues. The CDR3 is CASSLVGDQETQYF. Written as DNA, the CDR3 is TGCGCCAGCAGCTTGGTGGGGGACCAAGAGACCCAGTACTTC. Together with reference TRBV5-1 and TRBJ2-5, the CDR3 gives the full variable domain: KAGVTQTPRYLIKTRGQQVTLSCSPISGHRSVSWYQQTPGQGLQFLFEYFSETQRNKGNFPGRFSGRQFSNSRSEMNVSTLELGDSALYLCASSLVGDQETQYFGPGTRLLVL.

The genes are TRBV18 and TRBJ1-1; 8 nucleotides line up with TRBD1. After removal of 5 bases from V and 6 bases from J, the junction contained 5 bases not matched to a gene. The germline CDR1 and CDR2 sequences are KGHSH and LQKENI. The CDR3 has 13 residues. The CDR3 DNA follows: TGTGCCAGCTCAATGGGACAGGACGCTGAAGCTTTCTTT. Its protein product is CASSMGQDAEAFF.

The chain links TRBV18 to TRBJ2-5, with 7 bases fitting TRBD1. Looked up from germline, CDR1 is KGHSH and CDR2 is LQKENI. Trimming at V came to 8 bases and at J to 3 bases, leaving 9 bases not matched to a gene. The CDR3 length is 14 residues. CDR3 loop: CASNRQGAKETQYF. In DNA, the CDR3 is TGTGCCAGCAACCGACAGGGCGCGAAAGAGACCCAGTACTTC.

This clone was found a few times. The chain has TRBV5-5 and TRBJ2-3; perhaps TRBD1 as D (5 bases). V was trimmed by 1 base and J by 8 bases, leaving 11 bases between them. This CDR3 contains 13 residues. Germline CDR1 SGHKS, CDR2 YYEKEE (reference sequence). The CDR3 spells CASSLPPRGTQYF. As DNA, the CDR3 is TGTGCCAGCAGCTTGCCCCCAAGGGGTACGCAGTATTTT.

The V call is TRBV4-1, the J call TRBJ1-4, with D unclear. V was shortened by 4 bases and J by 0 bases, with 12 bases between the two germline ends. CDR1 is MGHRA, CDR2 YSYEKL, per germline. The CDR3 length is 16 residues. Here the CDR3 reads CASSRETLPTNEKLFF. CDR3 nucleotide sequence: TGCGCCAGCAGCCGAGAGACACTTCCAACTAATGAAAAACTGTTTTTT.

This clone has just a few counts. The chain combines TRBV27 with TRBJ2-4, with TRBD1 matching over 7 bases. This CDR3 spans 18 amino acids. The germline V gene encodes CDR1 MNHEY and CDR2 SMNVEV (reference sequence). Trimming cost V 2 bases and J 0 bases; bases outside gene matches: 10. The DNA of the CDR3 is TGTGCCAGCAGTTTAGTGGGACAGACGTCCCTAGCCAAAAACATTCAGTACTTC. As protein: CASSLVGQTSLAKNIQYF.

This clone has just a few counts. The gene calls are TRBV7-3 and TRBJ1-4; D unclear. V was cut by 4 bases and J by 3 bases, with 3 bases left in between. Germline V gene sequence: CDR1 SGHTA, CDR2 FQGTGA. The length of the CDR3 is 12 residues. This chain's CDR3 is CASSWANEKLFF. The CDR3 DNA is TGTGCCAGCAGCTGGGCTAATGAAAAACTGTTTTTT. Variable domain in full (rest from reference TRBV7-3 and TRBJ1-4): GAGVSQTPSNKVTEKGKYVELRCDPISGHTALYWYRQSLGQGPEFLIYFQGTGAADDSGLPNDRFFAVRPEGSVSTLKIQRTERGDSAVYLCASSWANEKLFFGSGTQLSVL.

This clone has just a few counts. The J gene is TRBJ2-7, the V gene TRBV5-6; 10 bases map to TRBD1. Germline lookup yields CDR1 SGHDT and CDR2 YYEEEE. Trimming removed 4 bases from V and 7 bases from J; junction bases left unmatched: 8. This CDR3 contains 14 residues. The CDR3 sequence: CASSLLGQGWEQYF. CDR3 sequence (DNA): TGTGCCAGCAGCCTCCTGGGACAGGGGTGGGAGCAGTACTTC.